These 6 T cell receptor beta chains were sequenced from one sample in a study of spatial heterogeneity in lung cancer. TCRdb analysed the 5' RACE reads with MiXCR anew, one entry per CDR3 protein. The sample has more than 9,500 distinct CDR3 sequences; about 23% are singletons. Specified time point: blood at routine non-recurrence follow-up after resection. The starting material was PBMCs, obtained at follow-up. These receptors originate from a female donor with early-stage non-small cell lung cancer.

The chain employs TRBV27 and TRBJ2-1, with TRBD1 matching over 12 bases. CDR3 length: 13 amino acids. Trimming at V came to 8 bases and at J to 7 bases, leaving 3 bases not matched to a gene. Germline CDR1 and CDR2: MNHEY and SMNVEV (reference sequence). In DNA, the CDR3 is TGTGCCAGCGGGACAGGGGGCTATAATGAGCAGTTCTTC. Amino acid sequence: CASGTGGYNEQFF.

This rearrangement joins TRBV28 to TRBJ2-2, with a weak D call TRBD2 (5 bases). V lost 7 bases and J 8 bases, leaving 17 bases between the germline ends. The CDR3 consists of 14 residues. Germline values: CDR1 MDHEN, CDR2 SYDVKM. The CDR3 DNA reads TGTGCCAGCAAAGAGGAGCAGCGAGGGGGGGAGCTGTTTTTT. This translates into CASKEEQRGGELFF.

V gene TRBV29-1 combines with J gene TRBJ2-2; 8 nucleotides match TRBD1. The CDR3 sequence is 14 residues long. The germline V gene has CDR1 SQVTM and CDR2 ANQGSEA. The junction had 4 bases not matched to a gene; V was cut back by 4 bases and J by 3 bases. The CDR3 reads CSVGVTGDTGELFF. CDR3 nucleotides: TGCAGCGTTGGGGTGACAGGGGACACCGGGGAGCTGTTTTTT.

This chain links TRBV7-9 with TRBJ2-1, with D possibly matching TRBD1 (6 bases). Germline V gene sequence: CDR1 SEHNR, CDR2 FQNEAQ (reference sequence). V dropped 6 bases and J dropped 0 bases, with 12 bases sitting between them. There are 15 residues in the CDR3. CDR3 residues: CASRKRGSSYNEQFF. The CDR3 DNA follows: TGTGCCAGCAGAAAGAGGGGGAGCTCCTACAATGAGCAGTTCTTC.

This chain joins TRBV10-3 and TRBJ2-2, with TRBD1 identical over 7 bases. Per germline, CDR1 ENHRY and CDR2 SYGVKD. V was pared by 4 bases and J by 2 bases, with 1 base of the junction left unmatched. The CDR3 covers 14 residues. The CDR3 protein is CAISGGGNTGELFF. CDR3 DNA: TGTGCCATCAGTGGAGGGGGCAACACCGGGGAGCTGTTTTTT.

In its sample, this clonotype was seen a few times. The CDR3 loop reads CASSLAGTGNTDTQYF. Here the CDR3 DNA reads TGTGCCAGCAGCTTAGCAGGGACAGGGAACACAGATACGCAGTATTTT. The V gene is TRBV7-2, the J gene TRBJ2-3, with 9 bases fitting TRBD1. The CDR3 covers 16 residues. Germline V CDR1 and CDR2: SGHTA, FQGNSA. V shed 0 bases, J shed 2 bases, and the junction held 3 bases outside the gene matches.